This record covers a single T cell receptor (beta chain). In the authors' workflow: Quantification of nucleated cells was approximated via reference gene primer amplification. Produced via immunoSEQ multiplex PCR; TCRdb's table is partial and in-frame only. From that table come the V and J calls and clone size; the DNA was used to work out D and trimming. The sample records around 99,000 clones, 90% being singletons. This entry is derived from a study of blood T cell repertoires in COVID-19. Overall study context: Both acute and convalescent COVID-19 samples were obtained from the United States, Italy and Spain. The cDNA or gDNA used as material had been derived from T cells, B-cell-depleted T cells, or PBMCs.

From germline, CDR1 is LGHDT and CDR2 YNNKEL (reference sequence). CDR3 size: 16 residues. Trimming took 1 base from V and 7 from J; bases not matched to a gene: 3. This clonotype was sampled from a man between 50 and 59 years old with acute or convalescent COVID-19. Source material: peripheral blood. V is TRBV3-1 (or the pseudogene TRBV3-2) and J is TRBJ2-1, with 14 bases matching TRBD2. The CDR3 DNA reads TGTGCCAGCAGCCAAGGGACTAGCGGGAGGAGTAATGAGCAGTTCTTC. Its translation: CASSQGTSGRSNEQFF.